This T cell receptor (beta chain) was obtained from a study of multiple sclerosis patients with progressive multifocal leukoencephalopathy. Only a few counts were recorded for this clone. Each PCR contained spiked synthetic TR CDR3 controls spanning every V-J pairing. Data came from immunoSEQ multiplex PCR; TCRdb stores just in-frame clones and leaves some out. This table holds tens of thousands of clones, about 90% found once. Noted time point: time of PML onset. T3 blood samples were collected at the time of PML onset. Per the germline V gene, CDR1 is MNHNY and CDR2 is SVGAGI (reference sequence). The CDR3 runs to 14 residues. Trimming took 2 bases from V and 6 from J, leaving 10 bases between them.

The source was PBMCs, collected from a patient treated with natalizumab. This TCR came from a human donor with progressive multifocal leukoencephalopathy. J is TRBJ1-4 and V is TRBV6-6, with D hard to call. Here the CDR3 reads CASSYPGGDEKLFF. CDR3 DNA: TGTGCCAGCAGTTACCCCGGAGGTGATGAAAAACTGTTTTTT.